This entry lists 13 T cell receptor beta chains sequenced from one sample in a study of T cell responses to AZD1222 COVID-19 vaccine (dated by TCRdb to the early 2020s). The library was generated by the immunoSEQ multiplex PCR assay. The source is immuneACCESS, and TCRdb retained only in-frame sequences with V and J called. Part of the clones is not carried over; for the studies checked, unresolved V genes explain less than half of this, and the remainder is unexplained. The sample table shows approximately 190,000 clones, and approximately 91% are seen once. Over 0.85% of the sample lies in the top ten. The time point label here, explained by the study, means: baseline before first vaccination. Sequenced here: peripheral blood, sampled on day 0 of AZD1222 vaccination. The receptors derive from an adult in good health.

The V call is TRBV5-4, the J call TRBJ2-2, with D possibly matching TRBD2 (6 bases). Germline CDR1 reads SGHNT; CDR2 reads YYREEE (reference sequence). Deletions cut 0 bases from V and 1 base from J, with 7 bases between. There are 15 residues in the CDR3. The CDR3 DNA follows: TGTGCCAGCAGCTTGGCTAGCGTGAACACCGGGGAGCTGTTTTTT. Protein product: CASSLASVNTGELFF.

The CDR3 sequence: CASSVGSGTSYEQYF. In DNA, the CDR3 is TGTGCCAGCAGCGTAGGTTCCGGGACCTCCTACGAGCAGTACTTC. The genes are TRBV9 and TRBJ2-7; D is possibly TRBD1 or TRBD2 (5 bases each). Trimming shortened V by 0 bases and J by 0 bases, and 10 bases separated the two germline ends. The CDR3 length is 15 residues. Germline V CDR1 and CDR2: SGDLS, YYNGEE.

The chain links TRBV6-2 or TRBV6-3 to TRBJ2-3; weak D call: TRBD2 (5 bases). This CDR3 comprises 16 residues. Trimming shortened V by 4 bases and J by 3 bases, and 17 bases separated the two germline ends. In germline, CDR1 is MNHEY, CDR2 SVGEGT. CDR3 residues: CASSSSTRLRTDTQYF. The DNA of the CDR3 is TGTGCCAGCAGTTCGTCGACCAGACTAAGGACAGATACGCAGTATTTT.

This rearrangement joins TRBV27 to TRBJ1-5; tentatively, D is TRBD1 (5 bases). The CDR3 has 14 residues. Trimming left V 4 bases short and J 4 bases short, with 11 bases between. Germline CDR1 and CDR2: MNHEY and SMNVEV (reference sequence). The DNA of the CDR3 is TGTGCCAGCAGTTCTCTTCAGGGAAATCAGCCCCAGCATTTT. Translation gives CASSSLQGNQPQHF.

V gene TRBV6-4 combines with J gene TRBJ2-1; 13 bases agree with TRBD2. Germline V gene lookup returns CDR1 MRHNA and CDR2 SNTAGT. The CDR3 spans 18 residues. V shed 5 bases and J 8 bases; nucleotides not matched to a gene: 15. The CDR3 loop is CASSSNSGLAGASHEQFF. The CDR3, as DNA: TGTGCCAGCAGTTCAAACTCCGGACTAGCGGGAGCGTCCCATGAGCAGTTCTTC.

CDR3 amino acids: CASNRDTYGYTF. Written as DNA, the CDR3 is TGTGCCAGCAACCGGGACACATATGGCTACACCTTC. The chain couples TRBV7-9 to TRBJ1-2, with TRBD1 as a possible D gene (6 bases). CDR1 SEHNR and CDR2 FQNEAQ come from the germline V gene (reference sequence). The CDR3 is 12 amino acids. Trimming left V 7 bases short and J 5 bases short, with 11 bases between.

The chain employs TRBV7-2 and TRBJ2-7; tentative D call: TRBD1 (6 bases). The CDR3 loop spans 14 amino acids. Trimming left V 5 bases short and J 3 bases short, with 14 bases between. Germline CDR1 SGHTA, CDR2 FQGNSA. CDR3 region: CASSLTGSFYEQYF. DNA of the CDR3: TGTGCCAGCAGCCTGACAGGATCCTTCTACGAGCAGTACTTC. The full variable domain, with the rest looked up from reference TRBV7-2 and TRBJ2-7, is GAGVSQSPSNKVTEKGKDVELRCDPISGHTALYWYRQSLGQGLEFLIYFQGNSAPDKSGLPSDRFSAERTGGSVSTLTIQRTQQEDSAVYLCASSLTGSFYEQYFGPGTRLTVT.

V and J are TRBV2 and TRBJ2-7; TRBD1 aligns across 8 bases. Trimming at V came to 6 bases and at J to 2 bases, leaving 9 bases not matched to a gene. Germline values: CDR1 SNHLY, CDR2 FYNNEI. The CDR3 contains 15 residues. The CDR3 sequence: CASRDDRGWTYEQYF. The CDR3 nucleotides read TGTGCCAGCAGGGATGACAGGGGATGGACCTACGAGCAGTACTTC.

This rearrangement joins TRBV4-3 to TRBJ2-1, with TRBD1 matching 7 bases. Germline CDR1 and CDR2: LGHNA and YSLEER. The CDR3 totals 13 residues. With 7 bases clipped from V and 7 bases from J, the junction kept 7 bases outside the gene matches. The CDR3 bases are TGCGCCAGCACTAAACAGGGGTGGAATGAGCAGTTCTTC. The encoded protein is CASTKQGWNEQFF.

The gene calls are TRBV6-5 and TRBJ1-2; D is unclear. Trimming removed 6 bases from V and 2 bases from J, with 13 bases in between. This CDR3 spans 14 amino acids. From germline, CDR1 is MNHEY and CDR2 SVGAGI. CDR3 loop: CASRALASNYGYTF. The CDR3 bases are TGTGCCAGCAGAGCCCTCGCTTCGAACTATGGCTACACCTTC.

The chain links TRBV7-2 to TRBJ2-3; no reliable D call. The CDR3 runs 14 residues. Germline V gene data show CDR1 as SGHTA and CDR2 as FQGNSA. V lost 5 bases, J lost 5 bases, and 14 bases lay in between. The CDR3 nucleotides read TGTGCCAGCAGCGCCTTTTATGGTGGAGATACGCAGTATTTT. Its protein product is CASSAFYGGDTQYF.

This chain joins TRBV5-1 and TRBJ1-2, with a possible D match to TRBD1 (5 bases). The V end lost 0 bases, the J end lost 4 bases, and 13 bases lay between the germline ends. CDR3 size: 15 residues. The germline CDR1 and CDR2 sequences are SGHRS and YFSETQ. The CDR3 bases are TGCGCCAGCAGCTTGGCCGTGGAGGGGAGCTATGGCTACACCTTC. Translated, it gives CASSLAVEGSYGYTF.

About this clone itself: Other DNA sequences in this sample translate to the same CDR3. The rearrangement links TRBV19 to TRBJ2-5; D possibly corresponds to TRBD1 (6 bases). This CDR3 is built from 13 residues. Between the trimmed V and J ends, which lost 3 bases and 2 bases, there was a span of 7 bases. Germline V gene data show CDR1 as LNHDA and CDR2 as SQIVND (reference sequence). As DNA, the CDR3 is TGTGCCAGTAGTATCGGACAGCAAGAGACCCAGTACTTC. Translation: CASSIGQQETQYF.